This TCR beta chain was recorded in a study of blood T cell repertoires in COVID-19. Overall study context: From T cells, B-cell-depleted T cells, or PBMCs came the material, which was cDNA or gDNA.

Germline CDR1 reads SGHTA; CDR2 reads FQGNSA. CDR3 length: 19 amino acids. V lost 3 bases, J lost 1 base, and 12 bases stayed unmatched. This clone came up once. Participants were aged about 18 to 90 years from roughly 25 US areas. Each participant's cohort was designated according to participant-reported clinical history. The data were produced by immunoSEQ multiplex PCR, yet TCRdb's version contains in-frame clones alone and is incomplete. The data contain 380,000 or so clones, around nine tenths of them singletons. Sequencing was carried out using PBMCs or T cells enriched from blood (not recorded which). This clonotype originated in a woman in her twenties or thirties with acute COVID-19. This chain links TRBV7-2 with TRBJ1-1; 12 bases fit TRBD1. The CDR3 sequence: CASSLSGTGGRKWNTEAFF. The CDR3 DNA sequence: TGTGCCAGCAGCTTGTCCGGGACAGGGGGCAGAAAATGGAACACTGAAGCTTTCTTT. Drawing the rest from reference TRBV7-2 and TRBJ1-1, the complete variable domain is GAGVSQSPSNKVTEKGKDVELRCDPISGHTALYWYRQSLGQGLEFLIYFQGNSAPDKSGLPSDRFSAERTGGSVSTLTIQRTQQEDSAVYLCASSLSGTGGRKWNTEAFFGQGTRLTVV.